The rows below give T cell receptor beta chains drawn from one sample of a study of shared clonotypes between healthy human individuals. Produced via immunoSEQ multiplex PCR; TCRdb's table is partial and in-frame only. Of about 680,000 clones in the sample, about 80% are singletons; the top ten hold around 1.8%. The sample comprised memory CD4+ T cells sorted from blood. The receptors come from a woman between 25 and 40 years old in good health. Each CDR3 is given with its conserved first and last residue. D genes are given only for firm matches. Clone size is given for some rows only: seen once, a few or many times, or a class if the clone is expanded.

clone size,J gene,V gene,D gene,CDR3 protein,CDR3 DNA
NA,TRBJ2-7,TRBV5-4,TRBD2,CASSPRVTGGTYEQYF,TGTGCCAGCAGCCCCCGGGTCACGGGAGGGACCTACGAGCAGTACTTC
few,TRBJ2-1,TRBV6-5,TRBD2,CASSSSSGIKLSEQFF,TGTGCCAGCAGTTCAAGTAGCGGGATAAAGTTGAGTGAGCAGTTCTTC
NA,TRBJ2-1,TRBV27,NA,CASSRLMGLPRTHNEQFF,TGTGCCAGCAGTCGGCTCATGGGCCTCCCTAGAACCCACAATGAGCAGTTCTTC
NA,TRBJ2-7,TRBV19,TRBD2,CASSSGTLGLAGWLDF,TGTGCCAGTAGTTCGGGGACATTGGGACTAGCGGGATGGTTGGACTTC
NA,TRBJ1-2,TRBV11-2,TRBD1,CASSSGQGSYGYTF,TGTGCCAGCAGCTCCGGACAGGGGTCCTATGGCTACACCTTC
NA,TRBJ1-5,TRBV29-1,NA,CSVVIGGANQPQHF,TGCAGCGTTGTAATAGGCGGGGCTAATCAGCCCCAGCATTTT
NA,TRBJ2-2,TRBV7-2,NA,CASSRGSVGGTGELFF,TGTGCCAGCAGCCGAGGGTCTGTAGGCGGGACCGGGGAGCTGTTTTTT
NA,TRBJ2-7,TRBV29-1,TRBD2,CSVLSGSFYEQYF,TGCAGCGTCCTAAGCGGGAGTTTCTACGAGCAGTACTTC
NA,TRBJ1-4,TRBV6-5,NA,CASSSLGRATNEKLFF,TGTGCCAGCAGTTCCTTAGGCAGGGCAACTAATGAAAAACTGTTTTTT
NA,TRBJ1-5,TRBV28,TRBD1,CASSPILGGNNQPQHF,TGTGCCAGCAGCCCGATATTAGGGGGCAACAATCAGCCCCAGCATTTT
NA,TRBJ1-3,TRBV11-2,NA,CASSLEPGGNTIYF,TGTGCCAGCAGCTTAGAGCCAGGGGGAAACACCATATATTTT
few,TRBJ1-1,TRBV11-2,NA,CASSYAGFEAFF,TGTGCCAGCAGCTACGCGGGCTTTGAAGCTTTCTTT
NA,TRBJ2-1,TRBV10-3,NA,CAISDSPGVRSYNEQFF,TGTGCCATCAGTGACTCCCCGGGGGTTCGCTCCTACAATGAGCAGTTCTTC
NA,TRBJ2-7,TRBV5-6,NA,CASSFGPAPSYEQYF,TGTGCCAGCAGCTTCGGACCGGCGCCCTCCTACGAGCAGTACTTC
NA,TRBJ2-5,TRBV11-2,TRBD2,CASSPRAGDGETQYF,TGTGCCAGCAGCCCCAGAGCGGGAGACGGGGAGACCCAGTACTTC
NA,TRBJ2-7,TRBV28,NA,CASSEPGRRGSYEQYF,TGTGCCAGCAGCGAGCCGGGCCGGCGGGGCTCCTACGAGCAGTACTTC
NA,TRBJ2-2,TRBV18,NA,CASSPLEGHNTGELFF,TGTGCCAGCTCACCATTGGAGGGCCACAACACCGGGGAGCTGTTTTTT
once,TRBJ2-7,TRBV28,TRBD1,CASRRGLRGPVYEQYF,TGTGCCAGCAGGAGGGGGCTTAGAGGACCGGTCTACGAGCAGTACTTC
NA,TRBJ2-3,TRBV5-4,NA,CASSLEGSQRDTQYF,TGTGCCAGCAGCTTGGAGGGCTCCCAGAGAGATACGCAGTATTTT
NA,TRBJ1-5,TRBV28,NA,CASSSNNQPQHF,TGTGCCAGCAGTTCGAACAATCAGCCCCAGCATTTT
NA,TRBJ2-1,TRBV25-1,NA,CASSALELVWNEQFF,TGTGCCAGCAGTGCTTTAGAACTAGTTTGGAATGAGCAGTTCTTC
NA,TRBJ2-7,TRBV7-2,TRBD2,CASSFHGTSVTNEQYF,TGTGCCAGCAGCTTTCACGGGACTAGCGTAACTAACGAGCAGTACTTC
NA,TRBJ2-7,TRBV28,TRBD1,CASGPGQGSDEQYF,TGTGCCAGCGGACCGGGACAGGGAAGCGACGAGCAGTACTTC
NA,TRBJ1-4,TRBV11-2,TRBD1,CASSSYRGSATNEKLFF,TGTGCCAGCAGCTCGTACAGGGGCTCTGCAACTAATGAAAAACTGTTTTTT
NA,TRBJ2-7,TRBV11-2,NA,CASSPLRYEQYF,TGTGCCAGCAGTCCTTTACGGTACGAGCAGTACTTC
NA,TRBJ2-7,TRBV13,TRBD2,CASSAPSSGSLYEQYF,TGTGCCAGCAGCGCACCCTCCAGCGGGAGCCTCTACGAGCAGTACTTC
few,TRBJ2-7,TRBV18,TRBD1,CASSPRQGTYEQYF,TGTGCCAGCTCACCCAGACAGGGTACCTACGAGCAGTACTTC
few,TRBJ1-5,TRBV28,TRBD1,CASTTGAQPQHF,TGTGCCAGCACGACAGGGGCTCAGCCCCAGCATTTT
few,TRBJ1-1,TRBV28,NA,CASTPGHGTEAFF,TGTGCCAGCACCCCAGGACACGGCACTGAAGCTTTCTTT
NA,TRBJ2-5,TRBV29-1,NA,CSVGTPQETQYF,TGCAGCGTTGGGACTCCTCAAGAGACCCAGTACTTC
once,TRBJ2-1,TRBV27,TRBD2,CASSSSTSGYNEQFF,TGTGCCAGCAGTTCATCGACTAGCGGTTACAATGAGCAGTTCTTC
NA,TRBJ2-1,TRBV5-1,TRBD2,CASSFSGTSGYNEQFF,TGCGCCAGCAGCTTCTCCGGGACTAGCGGTTACAATGAGCAGTTCTTC
NA,TRBJ2-5,TRBV7-6,NA,CASSFLETQYF,TGTGCCAGCAGCTTTCTAGAGACCCAGTACTTC
NA,TRBJ2-7,TRBV5-5,NA,CASSLVGSTNEQYF,TGTGCCAGCAGCTTGGTGGGAAGTACCAACGAGCAGTACTTC
NA,TRBJ1-5,TRBV29-1,TRBD1,CSVAGGQGGNQPQHF,TGCAGCGTGGCGGGGGGACAGGGAGGCAATCAGCCCCAGCATTTT
NA,TRBJ1-1,TRBV29-1,NA,CSLRHNTEAFF,TGCAGCCTAAGACACAACACTGAAGCTTTCTTT
NA,TRBJ1-2,TRBV6-1,NA,CASSARGADYGYTF,TGTGCCAGCAGTGCCCGGGGCGCGGACTATGGCTACACCTTC
NA,TRBJ1-4,TRBV15,NA,CATSRDRGTEKLFF,TGTGCCACCAGCAGAGATCGGGGGACTGAAAAACTGTTTTTT
NA,TRBJ2-6,TRBV28,NA,CASTLSGANVLTF,TGTGCCAGTACGCTCAGTGGGGCCAACGTCCTGACTTTC
NA,TRBJ2-7,TRBV28,NA,CASSQRTADEYEQYF,TGTGCCAGCAGCCAAAGGACCGCGGATGAGTACGAGCAGTACTTC
NA,TRBJ2-1,TRBV4-1,TRBD2,CASSQGKRASGGRDEQFF,TGCGCCAGCAGCCAAGGAAAACGGGCTAGCGGAGGGAGGGATGAGCAGTTCTTC
NA,TRBJ2-6,TRBV5-8,TRBD1,CASSFNRGGANVLTF,TGTGCCAGCAGCTTTAACAGGGGTGGGGCCAACGTCCTGACTTTC
NA,TRBJ2-7,TRBV18,NA,CASSPPGAFSYEQYF,TGTGCCAGCTCACCCCCGGGGGCCTTCTCCTACGAGCAGTACTTC